The present T cell receptor (beta chain) was sequenced within a study of blood T cell repertoires in COVID-19. Overall study context: Acute and convalescent COVID-19 specimens originated in the United States, Italy and Spain. In each case, the material was cDNA or gDNA derived from T cells, B-cell-depleted T cells, or PBMCs.

Per the study methods: Amplifying reference gene primers gave estimates of nucleated cell counts. TCRdb's copy holds only in-frame clones and misses some; the assay was immunoSEQ multiplex PCR. The V and J calls and the clone size are those of that table, but D and trimming were determined from the DNA. The repertoire holds roughly 260,000 clones, with roughly 85% as singletons. Input material: peripheral blood. The origin of this receptor is a woman under 30 with acute or convalescent COVID-19.

The CDR3 region is CASSRTTNEQFF. In nucleotides, the CDR3 is TGTGCCAGCAGCAGGACTACCAATGAGCAGTTCTTC. V and J are TRBV6-5 and TRBJ2-1; a weak D match, TRBD2 (6 bases). V was shortened by 6 bases and J by 6 bases, with 9 bases between the two germline ends. Germline V gene lookup returns CDR1 MNHEY and CDR2 SVGAGI. CDR3 length equals 12 residues.